This T cell receptor (beta chain) came from a study of control samples from healthy donors and cancer patients. Sequenced by immunoSEQ multiplex PCR; TCRdb stores in-frame clones only, minus some. The sample holds about 110,000 clones, approximately 84% seen once. The sequence came from a man between 18 and 29 years old in good health. Material for sequencing was blood.

As DNA, the CDR3 is TGTGCCAGCAGTTCCACCCTCCTCGGCCGCATCCGGGACAATGAGCAGTTCTTC. Translation: CASSSTLLGRIRDNEQFF. The rearrangement links TRBV6-2 or TRBV6-3 to TRBJ2-1; D gene ambiguous. Per the germline V gene, CDR1 is MNHEY and CDR2 is SVGEGT. Trimming took off 4 bases at V and 5 bases at J, with 24 bases between the two ends. The CDR3 sequence is 18 residues long.